This T cell receptor (beta chain) was captured in a study of blood T cell repertoires in COVID-19. Across the whole study: From the United States, Italy and Spain came samples of acute and convalescent COVID-19. PBMCs, B-cell-depleted T cells, or T cells were the source of the cDNA or gDNA that made up the material.

It was during active infection that Seattle patients were enrolled and then longitudinally followed. Trimming took off 6 bases at V and 0 bases at J, with 10 bases between the two ends. In germline, CDR1 is LNHDA, CDR2 SQIVND (reference sequence). This CDR3 has 14 residues. In the authors' workflow: Reference gene primer amplification gave estimated nucleated cell counts. TCRdb's copy holds only in-frame clones and misses some; the assay was immunoSEQ multiplex PCR. That table is the source of V, J and clone size, and D and trimming were worked out from the DNA. The sample carries 45,000 to 65,000 clones, 81% recorded once.

The material sequenced was peripheral blood. J is TRBJ2-3 and V is TRBV19; TRBD1 is a possible D gene (6 bases). The clonotype originates from an elderly woman with COVID-19, enrolled during active disease. CDR3 bases: TGTGCCAGTAGCGGTGACAGGAGCACAGATACGCAGTATTTT. Its protein is CASSGDRSTDTQYF.